This record concerns one TCR beta chain sequence. The antigen is undetermined. The sample originates from a study of blood T cells in healthy people across ages. Study-level points and caveats: Bulk PBMC profiling left naive and antigen-experienced comparisons inconclusive. Measured against age, TCR beta diversity per million T cells decreased in a roughly linear manner. One million T cells yielded diversity estimates that were considered underestimates.

Alongside a J-beta primer mix, a sample-barcoded 5' primer served in a second PCR lasting about 7 to 12 cycles. In TCRdb, the 5' RACE reads were re-called with MiXCR into one record per CDR3 protein. The data contain about 680,000 distinct CDR3 sequences, around half of them singletons. The CDR3 sequence is 16 residues long. The V gene lost 4 bases and the J gene lost 2 bases, with 15 bases spanning the gap. From germline, CDR1 is SNHLY and CDR2 FYNNEI. This sequence originates from a woman between 55 and 75 years old in good health. The sequenced sample consisted of blood. The chain employs TRBV2 and TRBJ1-5, with D hard to call. CDR3 loop: CASSVMTVLGNQPQHF. In DNA, the CDR3 is TGTGCCAGCAGTGTTATGACTGTTCTGGGCAATCAGCCCCAGCATTTT.